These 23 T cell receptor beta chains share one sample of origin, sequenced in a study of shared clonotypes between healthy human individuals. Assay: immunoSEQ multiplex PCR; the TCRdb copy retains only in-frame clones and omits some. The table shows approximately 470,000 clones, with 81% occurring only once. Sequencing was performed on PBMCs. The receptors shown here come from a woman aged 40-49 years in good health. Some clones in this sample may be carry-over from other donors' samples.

In nucleotides, the CDR3 is TGCGCCAGCAGTGTGCTGGACTCTTTAAGCACAGATACGCAGTATTTT. Residues: CASSVLDSLSTDTQYF. The rearrangement uses TRBV10-1 and TRBJ2-3; TRBD2 might be the D (5 bases). CDR1 is WNHNN, CDR2 SYGVQD, per germline (reference sequence). Trimming took 4 bases from V and 0 from J, leaving 14 bases between them. The CDR3 runs to 16 residues.

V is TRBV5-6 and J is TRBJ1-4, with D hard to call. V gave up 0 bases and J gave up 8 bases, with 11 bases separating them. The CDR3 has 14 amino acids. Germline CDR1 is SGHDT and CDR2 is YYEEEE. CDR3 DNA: TGTGCCAGCAGCTTGGGGGGAGGAAAAGAAAAACTGTTTTTT. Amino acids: CASSLGGGKEKLFF.

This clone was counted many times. The CDR3 loop reads CASSQDREVGELFF. CDR3 in DNA: TGTGCCAGCAGCCAGGACAGGGAGGTCGGGGAGCTGTTTTTT. The chain employs TRBV4-2 and TRBJ2-2; 8 bases agree with TRBD1. J was trimmed by 7 bases and V by 3 bases; bases with no gene match: 4. This CDR3 is built from 14 residues. From germline, CDR1 is LGHNA and CDR2 YNFKEQ.

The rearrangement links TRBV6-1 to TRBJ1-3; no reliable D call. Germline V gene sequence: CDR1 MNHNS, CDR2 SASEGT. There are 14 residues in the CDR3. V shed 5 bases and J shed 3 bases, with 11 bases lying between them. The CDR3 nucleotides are TGTGCCAGCAGTCCCCGGGCGATTGGAAACACCATATATTTT. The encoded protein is CASSPRAIGNTIYF.

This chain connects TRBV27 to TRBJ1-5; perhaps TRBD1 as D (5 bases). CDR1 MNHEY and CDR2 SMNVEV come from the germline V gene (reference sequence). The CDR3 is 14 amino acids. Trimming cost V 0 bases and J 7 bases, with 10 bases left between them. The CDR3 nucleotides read TGTGCCAGCAGTTTATCTCGGGGGAGGCAGCCCCAGCATTTT. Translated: CASSLSRGRQPQHF.

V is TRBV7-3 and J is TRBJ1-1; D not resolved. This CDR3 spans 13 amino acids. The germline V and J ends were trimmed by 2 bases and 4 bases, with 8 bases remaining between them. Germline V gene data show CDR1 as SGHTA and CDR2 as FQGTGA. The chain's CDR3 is CASSLLRTTEAFF. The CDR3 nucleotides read TGTGCCAGCAGCTTACTTCGGACCACTGAAGCTTTCTTT.

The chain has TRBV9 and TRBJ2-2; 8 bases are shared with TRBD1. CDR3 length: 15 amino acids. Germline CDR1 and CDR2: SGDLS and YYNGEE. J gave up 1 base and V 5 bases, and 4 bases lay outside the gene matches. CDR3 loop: CASRYGTGNTGELFF. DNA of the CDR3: TGTGCCAGCAGATATGGGACAGGGAACACCGGGGAGCTGTTTTTT.

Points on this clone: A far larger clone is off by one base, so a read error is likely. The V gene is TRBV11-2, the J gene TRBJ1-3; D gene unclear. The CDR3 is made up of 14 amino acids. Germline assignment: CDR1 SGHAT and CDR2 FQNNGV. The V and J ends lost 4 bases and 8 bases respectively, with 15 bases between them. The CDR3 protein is CASSSPLLADTIYF. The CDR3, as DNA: TGTGCCAGCAGCTCCCCCCTATTAGCGGACACCATATATTTT.

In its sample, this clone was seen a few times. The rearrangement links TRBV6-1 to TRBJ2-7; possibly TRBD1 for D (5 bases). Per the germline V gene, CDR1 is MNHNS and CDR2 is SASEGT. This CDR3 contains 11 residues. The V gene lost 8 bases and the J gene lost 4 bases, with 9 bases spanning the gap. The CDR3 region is CASGRVYEQYF. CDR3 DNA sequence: TGTGCCAGCGGCAGGGTTTACGAGCAGTACTTC.

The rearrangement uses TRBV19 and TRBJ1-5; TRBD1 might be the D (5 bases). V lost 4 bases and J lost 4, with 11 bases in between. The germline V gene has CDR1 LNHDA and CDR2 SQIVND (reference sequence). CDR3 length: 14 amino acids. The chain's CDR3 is CASSRAGPNQPQHF. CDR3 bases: TGTGCCAGTAGTAGAGCAGGGCCTAATCAGCCCCAGCATTTT.

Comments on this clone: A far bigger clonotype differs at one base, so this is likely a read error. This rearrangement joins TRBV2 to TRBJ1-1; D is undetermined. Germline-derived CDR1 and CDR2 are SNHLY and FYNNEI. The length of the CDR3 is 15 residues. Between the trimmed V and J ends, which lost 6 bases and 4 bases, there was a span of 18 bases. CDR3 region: CASRVGLIQSTEAFF. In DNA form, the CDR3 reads TGTGCCAGCAGGGTGGGATTGATCCAGAGCACTGAAGCTTTCTTT.

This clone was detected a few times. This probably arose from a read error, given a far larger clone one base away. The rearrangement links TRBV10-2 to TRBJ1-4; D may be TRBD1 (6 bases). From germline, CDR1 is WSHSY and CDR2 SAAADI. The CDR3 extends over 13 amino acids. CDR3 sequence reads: CASSEQGWEKLLF. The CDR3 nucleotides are TGCGCCAGCAGTGAACAGGGATGGGAAAAACTGCTTTTT.

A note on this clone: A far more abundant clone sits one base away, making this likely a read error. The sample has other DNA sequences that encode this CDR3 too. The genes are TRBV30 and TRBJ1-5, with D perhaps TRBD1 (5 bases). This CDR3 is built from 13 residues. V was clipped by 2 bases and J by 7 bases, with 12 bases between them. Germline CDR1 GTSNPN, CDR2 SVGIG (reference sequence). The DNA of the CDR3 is TGTGCCTGGAGTAGGGGTAACGGGCAGCCCCAGCATTTT. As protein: CAWSRGNGQPQHF.

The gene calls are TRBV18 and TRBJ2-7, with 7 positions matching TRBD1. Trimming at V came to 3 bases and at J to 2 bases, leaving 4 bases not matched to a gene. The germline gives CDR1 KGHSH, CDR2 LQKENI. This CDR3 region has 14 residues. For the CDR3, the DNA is TGTGCCAGCTCACCTGACAGGGCCCCCTACGAGCAGTACTTC. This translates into CASSPDRAPYEQYF.

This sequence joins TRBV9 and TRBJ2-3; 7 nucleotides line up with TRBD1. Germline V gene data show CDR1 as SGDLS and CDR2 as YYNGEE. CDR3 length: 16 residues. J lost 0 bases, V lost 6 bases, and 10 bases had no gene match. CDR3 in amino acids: CASTRQGSISTDTQYF. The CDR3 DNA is TGTGCCAGCACCCGACAGGGATCCATAAGCACAGATACGCAGTATTTT.

CDR3 sequence: CASSGQGVGEQYF. In DNA form, the CDR3 reads TGTGCCAGTAGTGGACAGGGGGTCGGCGAGCAGTACTTC. The genes are TRBV19 and TRBJ2-7; 10 positions agree with TRBD1. This CDR3 is built from 13 residues. V lost 5 bases, J lost 6 bases, and 4 bases stayed unmatched. The V gene's germline CDR1 is LNHDA and CDR2 SQIVND (reference sequence).

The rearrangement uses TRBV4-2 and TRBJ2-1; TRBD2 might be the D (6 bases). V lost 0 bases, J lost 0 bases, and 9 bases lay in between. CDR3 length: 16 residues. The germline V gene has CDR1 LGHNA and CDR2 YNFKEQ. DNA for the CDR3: TGTGCCAGCAGCCAAGAGGCGGGAAGCTCCTACAATGAGCAGTTCTTC. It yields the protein CASSQEAGSSYNEQFF.

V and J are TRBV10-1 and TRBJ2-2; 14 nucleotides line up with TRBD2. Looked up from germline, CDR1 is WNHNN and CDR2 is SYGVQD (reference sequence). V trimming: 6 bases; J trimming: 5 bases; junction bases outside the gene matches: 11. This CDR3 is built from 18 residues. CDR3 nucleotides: TGCGCCAGCAGCCCAGCAAGTGGGACTAGCGGGAGAACCGGGGAGCTGTTTTTT. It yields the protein CASSPASGTSGRTGELFF.

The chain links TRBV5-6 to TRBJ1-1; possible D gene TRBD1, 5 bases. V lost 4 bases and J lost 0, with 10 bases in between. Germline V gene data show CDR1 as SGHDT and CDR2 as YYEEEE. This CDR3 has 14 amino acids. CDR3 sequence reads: CASSPAGMNTEAFF. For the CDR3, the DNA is TGTGCCAGCAGCCCGGCAGGGATGAACACTGAAGCTTTCTTT.

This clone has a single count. The CDR3 DNA is TGTGCCAGCAGTGTCATTGGGAGGGAGACCCAGTACTTC. Translating it yields CASSVIGRETQYF. The chain is built from TRBV2 and TRBJ2-5, with a tentative D call TRBD2 (6 bases). Trimming stripped 4 bases from V and 5 bases from J, with 11 bases between. This CDR3 is 13 amino acids long. Germline CDR1 and CDR2: SNHLY and FYNNEI.

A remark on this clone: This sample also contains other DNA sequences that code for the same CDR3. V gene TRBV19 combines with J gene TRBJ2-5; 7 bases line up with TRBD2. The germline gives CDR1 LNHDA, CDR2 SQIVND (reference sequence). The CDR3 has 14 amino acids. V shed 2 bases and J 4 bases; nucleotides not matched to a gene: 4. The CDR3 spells CASSITGGGETQYF. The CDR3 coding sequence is TGTGCCAGTAGTATAACGGGAGGAGGAGAGACCCAGTACTTC.

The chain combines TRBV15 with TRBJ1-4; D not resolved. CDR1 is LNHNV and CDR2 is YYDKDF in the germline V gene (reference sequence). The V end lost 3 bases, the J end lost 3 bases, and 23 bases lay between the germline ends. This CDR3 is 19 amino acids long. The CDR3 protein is CATSSGGMGSSIANEKLFF. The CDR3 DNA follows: TGTGCCACCAGCAGCGGAGGGATGGGAAGCTCCATCGCTAATGAAAAACTGTTTTTT.

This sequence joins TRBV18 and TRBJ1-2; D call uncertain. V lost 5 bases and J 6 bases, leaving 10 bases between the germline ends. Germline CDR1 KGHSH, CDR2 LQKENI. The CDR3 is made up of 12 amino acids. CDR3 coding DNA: TGTGCCAGCTCATCCTTGCGGGATGGCTACACCTTC. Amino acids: CASSSLRDGYTF.